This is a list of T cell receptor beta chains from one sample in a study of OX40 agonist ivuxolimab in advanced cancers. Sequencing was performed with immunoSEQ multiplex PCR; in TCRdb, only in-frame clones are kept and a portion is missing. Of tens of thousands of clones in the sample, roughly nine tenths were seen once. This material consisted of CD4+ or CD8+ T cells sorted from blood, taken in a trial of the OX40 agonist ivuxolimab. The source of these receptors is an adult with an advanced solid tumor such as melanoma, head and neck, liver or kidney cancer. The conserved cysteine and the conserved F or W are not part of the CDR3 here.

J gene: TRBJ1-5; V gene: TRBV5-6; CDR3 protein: ASTQLTEQGYQPQH
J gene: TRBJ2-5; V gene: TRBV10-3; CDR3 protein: AISEGQGLGGQETQY
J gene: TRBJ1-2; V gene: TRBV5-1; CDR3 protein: ASSLQPQGGRNYGYT
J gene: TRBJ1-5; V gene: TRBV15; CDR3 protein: ATSRGTGGQPQH
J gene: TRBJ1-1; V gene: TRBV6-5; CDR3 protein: AVGQGYSTNTEAF
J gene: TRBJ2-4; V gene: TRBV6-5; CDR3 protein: ASRRTGGRNIQY
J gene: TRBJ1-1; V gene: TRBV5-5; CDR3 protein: ASSSGTGGHTEAF
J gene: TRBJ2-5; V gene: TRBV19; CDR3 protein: ASSIGSQETQY
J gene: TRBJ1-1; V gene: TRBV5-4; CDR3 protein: ASSQRYQSKNTEAF
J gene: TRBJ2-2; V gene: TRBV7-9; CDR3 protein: ASSPNADRENTGELF
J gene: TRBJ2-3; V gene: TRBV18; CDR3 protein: ASSPRTDTQY
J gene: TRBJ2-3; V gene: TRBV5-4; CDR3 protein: ASSLGGSGRVTDTQY
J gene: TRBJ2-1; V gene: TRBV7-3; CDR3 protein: ASSYLAGAGYNEQF
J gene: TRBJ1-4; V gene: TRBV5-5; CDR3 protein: ASSLAPVPGQEKLF
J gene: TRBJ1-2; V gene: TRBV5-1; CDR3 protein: ASSLGTGYIGYT
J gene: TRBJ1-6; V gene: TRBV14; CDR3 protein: ASSQDFYSPLH
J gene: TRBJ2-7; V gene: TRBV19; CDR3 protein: ASSGDLTYEQY
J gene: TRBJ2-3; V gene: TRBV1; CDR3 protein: TSSLGLAEVGDTQY
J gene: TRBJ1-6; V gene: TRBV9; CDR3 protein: ASSVDASPNSPLH
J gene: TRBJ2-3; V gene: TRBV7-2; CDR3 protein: ASSLGPDTQY
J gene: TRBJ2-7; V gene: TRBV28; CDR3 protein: ASIPLAGSYEQY
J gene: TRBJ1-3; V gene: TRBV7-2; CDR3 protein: ASSFGTAGNTIY
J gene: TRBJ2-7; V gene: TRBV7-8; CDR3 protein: ASSLSGSGGNSYEQY
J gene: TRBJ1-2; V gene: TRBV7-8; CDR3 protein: ASSLTSFPSNYGYT
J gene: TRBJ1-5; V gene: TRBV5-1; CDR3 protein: ASSWDSNQPQH
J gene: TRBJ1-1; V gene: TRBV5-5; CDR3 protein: ASSLAQITEAF
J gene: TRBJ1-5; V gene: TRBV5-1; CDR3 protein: ASRSGDNQPQH
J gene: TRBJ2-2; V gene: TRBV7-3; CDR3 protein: ASSLSSPGELF
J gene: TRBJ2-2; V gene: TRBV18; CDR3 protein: ASSPLNLLTGELF
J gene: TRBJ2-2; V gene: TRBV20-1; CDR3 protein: SAREGELF
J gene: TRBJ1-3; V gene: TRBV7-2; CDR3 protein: ASSLISLSDTIY
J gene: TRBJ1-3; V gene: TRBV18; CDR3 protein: ASSPDVWSTIY
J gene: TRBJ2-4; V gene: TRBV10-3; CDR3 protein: AISDWEGAKNIQY
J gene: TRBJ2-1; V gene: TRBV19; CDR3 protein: ASSKGQGTNNEQF
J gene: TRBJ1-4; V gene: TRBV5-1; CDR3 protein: ASSHSPGQGTEKLF
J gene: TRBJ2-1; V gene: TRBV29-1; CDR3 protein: SVPDRIVNEQF
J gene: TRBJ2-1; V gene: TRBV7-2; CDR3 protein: ASSKSSYNEQF
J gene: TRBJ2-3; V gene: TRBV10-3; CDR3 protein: AISESIPDTQY
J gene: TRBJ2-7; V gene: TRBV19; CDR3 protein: ASSIRGTYEQY
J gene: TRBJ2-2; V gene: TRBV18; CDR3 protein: ASSPPTGRETGELF
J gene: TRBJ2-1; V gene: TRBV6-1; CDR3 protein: ASSERGGSGNEQF
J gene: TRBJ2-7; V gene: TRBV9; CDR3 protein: ASSATNGPYEQY
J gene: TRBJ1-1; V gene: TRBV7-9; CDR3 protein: ASEGQLNTEAF
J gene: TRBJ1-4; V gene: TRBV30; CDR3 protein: AWSRSSTNEKLF